A selection of T cell receptor beta chains follows, all from one sample in a study of naive and memory T cell subsets. Each CDR3 protein gets one entry after TCRdb re-called the UMI-ligation and nested PCR reads with MiXCR. The sample includes 30,000 to 35,000 distinct CDR3 sequences, 6.5% to 8% of them seen just once. The sample was skin, taken from a tuberculin skin test site. All receptors derive from an adult in good health. The CDR3 runs from the conserved cysteine through the conserved F or W. A D gene is named only where the DNA matches it firmly. A clone size is listed for some rows: how often the clone was seen (once, few, many), or a class if it is expanded.

size | length | D | J | V | CDR3 | DNA
NA | 13 | NA | TRBJ2-3 | TRBV7-3 | CASSPISPDTQYF | TGTGCCAGCAGTCCAATCAGCCCAGATACGCAGTATTTT
many | 13 | NA | TRBJ2-7 | TRBV6-1 | CASSETGPYEQYF | TGTGCCAGCAGTGAGACAGGTCCCTACGAGCAGTACTTC
NA | 13 | NA | TRBJ1-4 | TRBV6-6 | CASIDSPDEKLFF | TGTGCCAGCATTGACAGTCCGGATGAAAAACTGTTTTTT
many | 15 | TRBD2 | TRBJ2-5 | TRBV9 | CASSVVGLATETQYF | TGTGCCAGCAGCGTAGTCGGACTAGCGACAGAGACCCAGTACTTC
many | 12 | NA | TRBJ2-1 | TRBV20-1 | CSARIGFGEQFF | TGCAGTGCTAGGATAGGCTTCGGTGAGCAGTTCTTC
NA | 13 | TRBD1 | TRBJ1-1 | TRBV5-1 | CASSLDRGRAAFF | TGCGCCAGCAGCTTGGACAGGGGGCGCGCCGCTTTCTTT
few | 16 | TRBD2 | TRBJ2-3 | TRBV20-1 | CSARDLTSGGPDTQYF | TGCAGTGCTAGAGATCTCACATCGGGGGGGCCGGATACGCAGTATTTT
NA | 14 | NA | TRBJ1-1 | TRBV6-4 | CASSSGTMNTEAFF | TGTGCCAGCAGCTCCGGGACAATGAACACTGAAGCTTTCTTT
NA | 16 | NA | TRBJ1-6 | TRBV4-1 | CASSHEGGRNNSPLHF | TGCGCCAGCAGCCACGAAGGGGGACGGAATAATTCACCCCTCCACTTT
few | 19 | TRBD1 | TRBJ1-2 | TRBV7-9 | CASSTSLRDRVVDFYGYTF | TGTGCCAGCAGCACGAGCCTCCGGGACAGGGTCGTTGATTTCTATGGCTACACCTTC
many | 14 | NA | TRBJ1-5 | TRBV7-8 | CASSFGRADQPQHF | TGTGCCAGCAGCTTCGGCAGGGCCGATCAGCCCCAGCATTTT
few | 15 | TRBD1 | TRBJ2-7 | TRBV20-1 | CSARDRDLGSYEQYF | TGCAGTGCCCGGGACAGGGATCTGGGTTCCTACGAGCAGTACTTC
many | 13 | NA | TRBJ1-6 | TRBV9 | CASSPDPNSPLHF | TGTGCCAGCAGCCCCGATCCTAATTCACCCCTCCACTTT
medium-sized | 14 | NA | TRBJ2-3 | TRBV7-2 | CASSPDGGTDTQYF | TGTGCCAGCAGCCCGGATGGAGGCACAGATACGCAGTATTTT
NA | 14 | NA | TRBJ2-5 | TRBV5-1 | CASSPQGRAETQYF | TGCGCCAGCAGCCCGCAGGGGCGCGCGGAGACCCAGTACTTC
many | 18 | NA | TRBJ2-7 | TRBV6-5 | CASGPLRSGAWGRYEQYF | TGTGCCAGCGGCCCCCTAAGGTCAGGGGCCTGGGGGAGGTACGAGCAGTACTTC
many | 12 | TRBD1 | TRBJ2-7 | TRBV5-6 | CASRDSRYEQYF | TGTGCCAGCCGGGACAGCCGCTACGAGCAGTACTTC